This T cell receptor (beta chain) came from a study of cytomegalovirus exposure and HLA in healthy donors. A multiplex PCR was run with 60 Vbeta primers and 13 Jbeta primers. Clones were sequenced by immunoSEQ multiplex PCR, and TCRdb holds only the in-frame ones, with some missing. This table has roughly 200,000 clones, 65% to 85% appearing once. Germline lookup yields CDR1 SGHTA and CDR2 FQGTGA. V dropped 5 bases and J dropped 0 bases, with 8 bases sitting between them. The CDR3 consists of 15 residues. Sequenced: PBMCs. This chain uses TRBV7-3 with TRBJ2-6; D gene uncertain. This TCR was sampled from a boy younger than 10 in good health and CMV-seronegative. CDR3 nucleotide sequence: TGTGCCAGCAGCGCTCTCTACTCTGGGGCCAACGTCCTGACTTTC. Protein product: CASSALYSGANVLTF.